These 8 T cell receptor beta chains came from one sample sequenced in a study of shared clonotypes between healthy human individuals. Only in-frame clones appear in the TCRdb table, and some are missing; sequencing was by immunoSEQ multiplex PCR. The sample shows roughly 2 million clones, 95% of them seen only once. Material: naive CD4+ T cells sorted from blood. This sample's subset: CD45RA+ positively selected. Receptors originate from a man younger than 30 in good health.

The CDR3 DNA follows: TGTGCCAGCAGCTCGACCGGGGGGGGCACAAAGACCCAGTACTTC. Protein: CASSSTGGGTKTQYF. This sequence joins TRBV11-2 and TRBJ2-5; the match to TRBD2 covers 8 bases. This CDR3 comprises 15 residues. V dropped 4 bases and J dropped 6; count of bases not matched to a gene: 10. Per germline, CDR1 SGHAT and CDR2 FQNNGV.

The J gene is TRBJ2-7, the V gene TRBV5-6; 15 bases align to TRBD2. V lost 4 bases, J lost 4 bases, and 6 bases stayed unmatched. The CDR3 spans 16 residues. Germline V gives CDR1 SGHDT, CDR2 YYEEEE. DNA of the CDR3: TGTGCCAGCAGCCAGTGGGGACTAGCGGGAGGATACGAGCAGTACTTC. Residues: CASSQWGLAGGYEQYF.

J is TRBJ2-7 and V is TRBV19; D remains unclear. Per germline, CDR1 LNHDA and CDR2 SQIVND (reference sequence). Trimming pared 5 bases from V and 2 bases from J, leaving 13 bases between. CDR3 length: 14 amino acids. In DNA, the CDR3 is TGTGCCAGTAGTTTTGGGGTCCGCGCCTACGAGCAGTACTTC. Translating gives CASSFGVRAYEQYF.

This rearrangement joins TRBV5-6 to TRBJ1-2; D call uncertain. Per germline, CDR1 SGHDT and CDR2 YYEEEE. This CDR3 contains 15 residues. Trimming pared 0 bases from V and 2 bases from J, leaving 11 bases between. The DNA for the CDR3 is TGTGCCAGCAGCTTGGCGGGCAGATTGAACTATGGCTACACCTTC. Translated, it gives CASSLAGRLNYGYTF.

The DNA of the CDR3 is TGTGCCAGCAGCTCCCAGGGGCTCGACTATGGCTACACCTTC. Translating gives CASSSQGLDYGYTF. The chain combines TRBV21-1 with TRBJ1-2; the table's TRBD1 call for D was not verified on the DNA. TRBV21-1 counts as a pseudogene. This CDR3 is 14 amino acids long.

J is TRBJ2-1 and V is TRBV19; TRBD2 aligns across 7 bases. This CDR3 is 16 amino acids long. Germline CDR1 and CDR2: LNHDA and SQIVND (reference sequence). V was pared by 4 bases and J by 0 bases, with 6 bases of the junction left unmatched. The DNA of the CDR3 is TGTGCCAGTAGTAACCCCGGCGGGAGCTCCTACAATGAGCAGTTCTTC. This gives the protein CASSNPGGSSYNEQFF.

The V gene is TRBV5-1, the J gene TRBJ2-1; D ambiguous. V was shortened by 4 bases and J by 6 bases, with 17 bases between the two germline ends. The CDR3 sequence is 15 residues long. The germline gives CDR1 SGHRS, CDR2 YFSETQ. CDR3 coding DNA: TGCGCCAGCAGCCGGACGGGTTTAGAGTCCAATGAGCAGTTCTTC. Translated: CASSRTGLESNEQFF.

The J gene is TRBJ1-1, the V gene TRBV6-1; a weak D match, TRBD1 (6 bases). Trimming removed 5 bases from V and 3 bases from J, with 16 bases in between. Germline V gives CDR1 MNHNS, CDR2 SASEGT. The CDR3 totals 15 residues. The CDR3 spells CASSQGGGAYTEAFF. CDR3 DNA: TGTGCCAGCAGTCAAGGCGGGGGCGCCTACACTGAAGCTTTCTTT.